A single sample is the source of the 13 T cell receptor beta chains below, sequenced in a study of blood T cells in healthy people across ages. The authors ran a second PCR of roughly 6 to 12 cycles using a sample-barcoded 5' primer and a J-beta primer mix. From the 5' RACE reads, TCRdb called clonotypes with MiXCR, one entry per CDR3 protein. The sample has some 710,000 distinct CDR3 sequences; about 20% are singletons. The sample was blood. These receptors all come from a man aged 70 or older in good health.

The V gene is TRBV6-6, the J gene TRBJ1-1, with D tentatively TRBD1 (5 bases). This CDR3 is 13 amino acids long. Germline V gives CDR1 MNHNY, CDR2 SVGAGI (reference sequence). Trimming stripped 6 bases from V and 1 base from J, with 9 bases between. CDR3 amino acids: CASRGLTNTEAFF. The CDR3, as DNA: TGTGCCAGCAGGGGGCTCACGAACACTGAAGCTTTCTTT.

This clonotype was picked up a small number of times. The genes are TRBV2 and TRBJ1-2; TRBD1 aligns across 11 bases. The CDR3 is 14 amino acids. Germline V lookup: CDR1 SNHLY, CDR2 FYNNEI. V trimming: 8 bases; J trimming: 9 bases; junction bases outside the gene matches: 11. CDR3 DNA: TGTGCCAGCCCTAGGACAGGGGGCGGAATGAGCTACACCTTC. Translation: CASPRTGGGMSYTF.

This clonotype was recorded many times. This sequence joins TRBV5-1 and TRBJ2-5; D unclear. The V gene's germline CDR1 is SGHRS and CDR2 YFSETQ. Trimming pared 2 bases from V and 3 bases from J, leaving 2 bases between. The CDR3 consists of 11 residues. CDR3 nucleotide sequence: TGCGCCAGCAGCTTCAAAGAGACCCAGTACTTC. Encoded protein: CASSFKETQYF.

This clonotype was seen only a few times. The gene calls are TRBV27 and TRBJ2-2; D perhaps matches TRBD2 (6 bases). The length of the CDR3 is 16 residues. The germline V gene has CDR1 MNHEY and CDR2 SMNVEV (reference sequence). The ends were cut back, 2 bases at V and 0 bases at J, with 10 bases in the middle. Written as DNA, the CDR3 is TGTGCCAGCAGTTTACGAGGAGGGTCGAACACCGGGGAGCTGTTTTTT. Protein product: CASSLRGGSNTGELFF.

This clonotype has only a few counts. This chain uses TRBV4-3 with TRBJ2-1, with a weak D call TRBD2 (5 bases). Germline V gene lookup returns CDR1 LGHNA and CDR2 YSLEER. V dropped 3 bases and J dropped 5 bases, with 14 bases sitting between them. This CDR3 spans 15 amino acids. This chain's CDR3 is CASSHSRGENNEQFF. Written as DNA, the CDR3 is TGCGCCAGCAGCCACTCCCGTGGGGAGAACAATGAGCAGTTCTTC.

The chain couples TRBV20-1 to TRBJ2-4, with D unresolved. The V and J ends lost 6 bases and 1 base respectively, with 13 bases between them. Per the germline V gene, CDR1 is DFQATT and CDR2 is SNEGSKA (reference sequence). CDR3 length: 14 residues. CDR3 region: CSAQDGSAKNIQYF. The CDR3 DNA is TGCAGTGCCCAGGACGGATCGGCCAAAAACATTCAGTACTTC.

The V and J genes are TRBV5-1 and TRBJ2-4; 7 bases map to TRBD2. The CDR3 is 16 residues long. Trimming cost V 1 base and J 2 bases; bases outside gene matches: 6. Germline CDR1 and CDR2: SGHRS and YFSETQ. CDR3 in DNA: TGCGCCAGCAGCTTGTTAGAGGGAGGGACCAAAAACATTCAGTACTTC. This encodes CASSLLEGGTKNIQYF.

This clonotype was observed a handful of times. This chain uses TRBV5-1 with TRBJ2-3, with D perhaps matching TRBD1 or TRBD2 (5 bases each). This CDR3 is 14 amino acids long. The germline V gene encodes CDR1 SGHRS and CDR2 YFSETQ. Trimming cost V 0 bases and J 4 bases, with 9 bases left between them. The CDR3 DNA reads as TGCGCCAGCAGCTTGGTCGTGGGGGCAGATACGCAGTATTTT. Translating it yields CASSLVVGADTQYF.

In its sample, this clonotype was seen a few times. The CDR3 region is CSASPPGLPTYEQYF. The CDR3 DNA follows: TGCAGTGCTAGCCCTCCGGGACTACCTACCTACGAGCAGTACTTC. The rearrangement joins TRBV20-1 to TRBJ2-1, with 7 bases lining up with TRBD2. TRBJ2-7 explains the end of the DNA better; the J call may be wrong. Germline V lookup: CDR1 DFQATT, CDR2 SNEGSKA (reference sequence). There are 15 residues in the CDR3.

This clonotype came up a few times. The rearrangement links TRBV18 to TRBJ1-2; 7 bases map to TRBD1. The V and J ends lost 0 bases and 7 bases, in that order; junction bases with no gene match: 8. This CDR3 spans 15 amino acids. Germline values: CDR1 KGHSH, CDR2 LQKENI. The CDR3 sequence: CASSPPTGPPSGYTF. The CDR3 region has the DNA TGTGCCAGCTCACCACCGACAGGGCCACCTTCTGGCTACACCTTC.

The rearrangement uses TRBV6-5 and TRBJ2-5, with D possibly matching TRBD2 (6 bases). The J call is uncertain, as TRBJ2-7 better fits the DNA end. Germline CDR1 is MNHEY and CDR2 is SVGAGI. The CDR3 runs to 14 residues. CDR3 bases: TGTGCCAGCAGATTAGCCACGGGAGCCTACGAGCAGTACTTC. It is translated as CASRLATGAYEQYF.

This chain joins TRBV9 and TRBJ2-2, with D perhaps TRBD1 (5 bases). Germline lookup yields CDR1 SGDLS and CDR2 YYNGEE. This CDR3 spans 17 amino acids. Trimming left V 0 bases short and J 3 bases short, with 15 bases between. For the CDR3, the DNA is TGTGCCAGCAGCGTAGGTGCGAGGACAAGATACACCGGGGAGCTGTTTTTT. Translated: CASSVGARTRYTGELFF. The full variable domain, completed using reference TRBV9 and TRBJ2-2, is DSGVTQTPKHLITATGQRVTLRCSPRSGDLSVYWYQQSLDQGLQFLIQYYNGEERAKGNILERFSAQQFPDLHSELNLSSLELGDSALYFCASSVGARTRYTGELFFGEGSRLTVL.

The CDR3 is CAWTPGVGQPQHF. CDR3 in DNA: TGTGCCTGGACTCCAGGGGTTGGTCAGCCCCAGCATTTT. This rearrangement joins TRBV30 to TRBJ1-5, with D possibly being TRBD1 (6 bases). This CDR3 spans 13 amino acids. Trimming took off 4 bases at V and 6 bases at J, with 13 bases between the two ends. From germline, CDR1 is GTSNPN and CDR2 SVGIG (reference sequence).